These 28 T cell receptor beta chains were sequenced from one sample in a study of shared clonotypes between healthy human individuals. Assay: immunoSEQ multiplex PCR; the TCRdb copy retains only in-frame clones and omits some. Here the sample spans 950,000 to 1,100,000 clones, under 80% being singletons. Sequencing was done on a sample of memory CD4+ T cells sorted from blood. Subset here: CD45RA-negative fraction. The receptors shown here come from a man aged 18-30 years in good health.

Details on this clone: Other DNA sequences in the same sample also yield this CDR3. The chain is built from TRBV30 and TRBJ1-6, with D perhaps TRBD1 (5 bases). CDR1 and CDR2 (germline): GTSNPN, SVGIG (reference sequence). Trimming left V 1 base short and J 8 bases short, with 9 bases between. The CDR3 totals 13 residues. In DNA form, the CDR3 reads TGTGCCTGGAGTGGGCAGGGAGATTCACCCCTCCACTTT. It translates to CAWSGQGDSPLHF.

Ten or more counts support this clone. The CDR3 spells CASSVRPSAGRTDTQYF. In nucleotides, the CDR3 is TGTGCCAGCAGTGTCCGACCTTCGGCGGGGCGCACAGATACGCAGTATTTT. The V and J genes are TRBV6-1 and TRBJ2-3, with a tentative D call TRBD2 (6 bases). Germline V lookup: CDR1 MNHNS, CDR2 SASEGT. Trimming removed 4 bases at V and 1 base at J, with 18 bases between. This CDR3 spans 17 amino acids.

The chain carries TRBV20-1 and TRBJ2-3; D possibly uses TRBD1 or TRBD2 (5 bases each). The CDR3 covers 11 residues. CDR1 is DFQATT and CDR2 is SNEGSKA in the germline V gene (reference sequence). V was clipped by 5 bases and J by 4 bases, with 7 bases between them. This chain's CDR3 is CSAGDPDTQYF. The DNA of the CDR3 is TGCAGTGCTGGGGACCCAGATACGCAGTATTTT.

The chain combines TRBV7-2 with TRBJ1-3; D unclear. The CDR3 is 14 amino acids. Germline CDR1 SGHTA, CDR2 FQGNSA. The ends were cut back, 3 bases at V and 1 base at J, with 7 bases in the middle. CDR3 residues: CASSFLRSGNTIYF. The CDR3 DNA reads TGTGCCAGCAGCTTCTTAAGATCTGGAAACACCATATATTTT.

A single count supports this clone. The chain has TRBV10-3 and TRBJ2-7; possible D gene TRBD2, 6 bases. CDR1 and CDR2 (germline): ENHRY, SYGVKD. The CDR3 covers 14 residues. The V end was cut by 8 bases, the J end by 4 bases, with 18 bases between. The CDR3 spells CAIQRDREIYEQYF. As DNA, the CDR3 is TGTGCCATCCAAAGGGACCGGGAGATTTACGAGCAGTACTTC.

The J gene is TRBJ2-4, the V gene TRBV4-1; TRBD1 might be the D (6 bases). This CDR3 is 14 amino acids long. V lost 10 bases, J lost 8 bases, and 21 bases lay in between. From germline, CDR1 is MGHRA and CDR2 YSYEKL. CDR3 bases: TGCGCCACCAGAGACAGGACAGCAGCAGACATTCAGTACTTC. This codes for CATRDRTAADIQYF.

The sample holds one count of this clone. The chain joins TRBV30 to TRBJ1-1; the D is unclear. The V end lost 0 bases, the J end lost 1 base, and 18 bases lay between the germline ends. The CDR3 has 17 amino acids. Germline V gene sequence: CDR1 GTSNPN, CDR2 SVGIG (reference sequence). Here the CDR3 DNA reads TGTGCCTGGAGTGTACGTCCTGGGATCGTCGGGAACACTGAAGCTTTCTTT. This translates into CAWSVRPGIVGNTEAFF.

V usage is TRBV6-5 and J usage is TRBJ1-6, with D perhaps TRBD1 (5 bases). Trimming took off 2 bases at V and 7 bases at J, with 12 bases between the two ends. Germline CDR1 is MNHEY and CDR2 is SVGAGI. The CDR3 is 15 amino acids. The CDR3 nucleotides are TGTGCCAGCAGTTACGCCACAGGAATGAATTCACCCCTCCACTTT. It codes for CASSYATGMNSPLHF.

A few counts support this clone. The sample contains more than one DNA sequence encoding this CDR3. The chain employs TRBV30 and TRBJ1-4, with D maybe TRBD1 (5 bases). The germline V and J ends were trimmed by 2 bases and 8 bases, with 12 bases remaining between them. CDR1 and CDR2 from the germline V gene are GTSNPN and SVGIG (reference sequence). This CDR3 contains 13 residues. CDR3 coding DNA: TGTGCCTGGAGTAGGGGAGGGCGGGAAAAACTGTTTTTT. Its protein is CAWSRGGREKLFF.

Comment on this clone: Other DNA sequences in the sample encode the same CDR3. V gene TRBV7-9 combines with J gene TRBJ2-5, with 9 bases that match TRBD2. The CDR3 totals 15 residues. Unmatched junction bases numbered 3, after V lost 3 bases and J lost 1 base. Germline V lookup: CDR1 SEHNR, CDR2 FQNEAQ (reference sequence). The DNA for the CDR3 is TGTGCCAGCAGCTTGCGACTAGCGGCCCAAGAGACCCAGTACTTC. It codes for CASSLRLAAQETQYF.

This rearrangement joins TRBV7-9 to TRBJ1-1; D is ambiguous. V shed 1 base and J shed 4 bases, with 10 bases lying between them. CDR3 length: 14 amino acids. Germline V lookup: CDR1 SEHNR, CDR2 FQNEAQ (reference sequence). CDR3 sequence (DNA): TGTGCCAGCAGCTTAGATTTAGGGAGCACTGAAGCTTTCTTT. This codes for CASSLDLGSTEAFF.

The rearrangement links TRBV7-3 to TRBJ1-1, with unresolved D. V was trimmed by 5 bases and J by 5 bases, leaving 15 bases between them. The CDR3 has 14 amino acids. The germline gives CDR1 SGHTA, CDR2 FQGTGA. The CDR3 loop is CASSPGRGRTEAFF. In nucleotides, the CDR3 is TGTGCCAGCAGCCCCGGACGTGGGAGGACTGAAGCTTTCTTT. The full variable domain, rest sourced from reference TRBV7-3 and TRBJ1-1, is GAGVSQTPSNKVTEKGKYVELRCDPISGHTALYWYRQSLGQGPEFLIYFQGTGAADDSGLPNDRFFAVRPEGSVSTLKIQRTERGDSAVYLCASSPGRGRTEAFFGQGTRLTVV.

This chain connects TRBV23-1 to TRBJ1-2; 8 bases line up with TRBD1. TRBV23-1 is assigned to the ORF class and has an uncertain function. J was trimmed by 2 bases and V by 3 bases; bases with no gene match: 14. CDR3 length: 18 amino acids. This CDR3 reads CASSQSIPRDRKNYGYTF. DNA of the CDR3: TGCGCCAGCAGTCAGTCGATTCCCCGGGACAGGAAGAACTATGGCTACACCTTC.

This chain links TRBV4-3 with TRBJ2-7, with TRBD1 as a possible D gene (5 bases). Trimming shortened V by 3 bases and J by 3 bases, and 18 bases separated the two germline ends. The V gene's germline CDR1 is LGHNA and CDR2 YSLEER. This CDR3 has 16 residues. The CDR3 bases are TGCGCCAGCAGCCAGATGAGGCAGGGTCTCGTCTACGAGCAGTACTTC. Amino acid sequence: CASSQMRQGLVYEQYF.

The V call is TRBV6-6, the J call TRBJ2-3, with no clear D. CDR1 and CDR2 (germline): MNHNY, SVGAGI (reference sequence). The ends were cut back, 4 bases at V and 3 bases at J, with 8 bases in the middle. The CDR3 consists of 13 residues. The CDR3 DNA sequence: TGTGCCAGCAGTTCCGGGCTGACAGATACGCAGTATTTT. As protein: CASSSGLTDTQYF.

As concerns this clone: This may arise from a read error, as a much more abundant clone is one base away. The gene calls are TRBV7-2 and TRBJ2-3, with D hard to call. The CDR3 is 12 amino acids. The germline gives CDR1 SGHTA, CDR2 FQGNSA. Trimming cost V 2 bases and J 4 bases, with 4 bases left between them. The CDR3 sequence is CASSLNPDTQYF. CDR3 DNA: TGTGCCAGCAGCTTAAATCCAGATACGCAGTATTTT.

This clone turned up a few times. Other DNA sequences of this sample code for an identical CDR3. CDR3 bases: TGTGCCAGCAGCTTGCCGGGAGGTTACAATGAGCAGTTCTTC. Translated, it gives CASSLPGGYNEQFF. The rearrangement uses TRBV5-6 and TRBJ2-1; TRBD2 aligns across 7 bases. Looked up from germline, CDR1 is SGHDT and CDR2 is YYEEEE. There are 14 residues in the CDR3. V shed 1 base and J 4 bases; nucleotides not matched to a gene: 2.

The gene calls are TRBV11-1 and TRBJ2-5, with 7 positions matching TRBD2. This CDR3 region has 13 residues. V lost 4 bases and J lost 2; bases outside the gene matches: 1. The germline V gene encodes CDR1 SGHAT and CDR2 FQDESV (reference sequence). In nucleotides, the CDR3 is TGTGCCAGCAGCTGGGGACTACAAGAGACCCAGTACTTC. Its translation is CASSWGLQETQYF. The whole variable domain, remainder taken from reference TRBV11-1 and TRBJ2-5, is EAEVAQSPRYKITEKSQAVAFWCDPISGHATLYWYRQILGQGPELLVQFQDESVVDDSQLPKDRFSAERLKGVDSTLKIQPAELGDSAMYLCASSWGLQETQYFGPGTRLLVL.

This chain joins TRBV5-4 and TRBJ2-7, with TRBD2 matching 11 bases. The CDR3 length is 15 residues. Germline CDR1 is SGHNT and CDR2 is YYREEE (reference sequence). The J segment lost 2 bases and the V segment lost 5 bases, leaving 6 bases of the junction unmatched. CDR3 in DNA: TGTGCCAGCAGGGACACTAGCGGGGGAACCTACGAGCAGTACTTC. Its translation: CASRDTSGGTYEQYF.

The chain joins TRBV30 to TRBJ1-1; a weak D match, TRBD1 (5 bases). The CDR3 covers 12 residues. V was shortened by 4 bases and J by 4 bases, with 10 bases between the two germline ends. The germline CDR1 and CDR2 sequences are GTSNPN and SVGIG (reference sequence). Here the CDR3 reads CAWKGRPTEAFF. The CDR3 nucleotides read TGTGCCTGGAAGGGGCGCCCCACTGAAGCTTTCTTT.

V gene TRBV10-2 combines with J gene TRBJ2-7; D is ambiguous. Germline CDR1 reads WSHSY; CDR2 reads SAAADI. CDR3 size: 17 residues. The V end was cut by 3 bases, the J end by 2 bases, with 20 bases between. The CDR3 reads CASSEPERLTNPYEQYF. The CDR3, as DNA: TGCGCCAGCAGTGAACCGGAACGATTGACAAACCCCTACGAGCAGTACTTC.

This chain links TRBV2 with TRBJ1-5, with a possible D match to TRBD1 (5 bases). CDR1 and CDR2 from the germline V gene are SNHLY and FYNNEI. V gave up 5 bases and J gave up 8 bases, with 13 bases separating them. The CDR3 totals 13 residues. The CDR3 protein is CASSLGGLKPQHF. The CDR3 DNA reads as TGTGCCAGCAGTTTGGGGGGACTCAAGCCCCAGCATTTT.

The chain links TRBV7-9 to TRBJ1-1; D is unresolved. In germline, CDR1 is SEHNR, CDR2 FQNEAQ (reference sequence). This CDR3 contains 13 residues. V was cut by 6 bases and J by 1 base, with 9 bases left in between. This CDR3 is CASSQDTNTEAFF. DNA for the CDR3: TGTGCCAGCAGTCAAGACACGAACACTGAAGCTTTCTTT.

The gene calls are TRBV10-3 and TRBJ2-2, with TRBD1 matching 11 bases. J lost 8 bases, V lost 8 bases, and 7 bases had no gene match. Germline V gene sequence: CDR1 ENHRY, CDR2 SYGVKD. The CDR3 has 14 residues. The CDR3 bases are TGTGCCATCCGGACAGGGGGCGCGACTGGGGAGCTGTTTTTT. This gives the protein CAIRTGGATGELFF.

This sequence joins TRBV5-6 and TRBJ1-5; D possibly corresponds to TRBD1 (6 bases). Germline V gene data show CDR1 as SGHDT and CDR2 as YYEEEE. This CDR3 is 15 amino acids long. V shed 6 bases and J shed 6 bases, with 19 bases lying between them. For the CDR3, the DNA is TGTGCCAGCACCCAGAGGGGGTTGCCGGCTCAGCCCCAGCATTTT. Encoded protein: CASTQRGLPAQPQHF.

Only one count was recorded for this clone. This rearrangement joins TRBV19 to TRBJ1-1; D not resolved. The germline gives CDR1 LNHDA, CDR2 SQIVND (reference sequence). The V gene lost 5 bases and the J gene lost 5 bases, with 15 bases spanning the gap. The CDR3 covers 14 residues. The CDR3 sequence is CASSGWGDGTEAFF. The CDR3 nucleotides are TGTGCCAGTAGTGGGTGGGGTGATGGAACTGAAGCTTTCTTT. Supplemented by reference TRBV19 and TRBJ1-1, the full variable domain reads DGGITQSPKYLFRKEGQNVTLSCEQNLNHDAMYWYRQDPGQGLRLIYYSQIVNDFQKGDIAEGYSVSREKKESFPLTVTSAQKNPTAFYLCASSGWGDGTEAFFGQGTRLTVV.

This chain uses TRBV6-5 with TRBJ2-1, with D unclear. This CDR3 is built from 15 residues. V was pared by 6 bases and J by 0 bases, with 12 bases between. Germline CDR1 and CDR2: MNHEY and SVGAGI. The CDR3 bases are TGTGCCAGCAGCCCCCCGACGAGCTCCTACAATGAGCAGTTCTTC. Amino acids: CASSPPTSSYNEQFF.

On this clone: Other DNA sequences in this sample translate to the same CDR3. The rearrangement joins TRBV7-3 to TRBJ2-7; tentative D call: TRBD1 (5 bases). CDR1 and CDR2 (germline): SGHTA, FQGTGA. The ends were cut back, 1 base at V and 4 bases at J, with 8 bases in the middle. The CDR3 consists of 13 residues. The CDR3 bases are TGTGCCAGCAGCTTAAGTGGGGCGTACGAGCAGTACTTC. It is translated as CASSLSGAYEQYF.